These 28 T cell receptor beta chains share one sample of origin, sequenced in a study of T-cell memory formation after mild COVID-19. TCRdb independently ran MiXCR on the 5' RACE reads; one entry per CDR3 protein. The data hold roughly 340,000 distinct CDR3 sequences, with more than 20% observed a single time. Source material: PBMCs or a T cell subset sorted from them (not recorded which). The receptors were sampled from a man aged 18 to 29 who had mild COVID-19 (a few samples of this study predate the infection). Cell type and time point are not known.

The genes are TRBV10-3 and TRBJ1-2; 12 nucleotides match TRBD1. The CDR3 has 17 residues. The V gene's germline CDR1 is ENHRY and CDR2 SYGVKD. Trimming took 0 bases from V and 6 from J; bases not matched to a gene: 8. CDR3 region: CAISESLGQGARDGYTF. DNA of the CDR3: TGTGCCATCAGTGAGTCCTTGGGACAGGGGGCCCGTGATGGCTACACCTTC.

This clonotype occurred a few times. This chain links TRBV28 with TRBJ1-2; perhaps TRBD1 as D (6 bases). The CDR3 spans 15 residues. The ends were cut back, 2 bases at V and 4 bases at J, with 14 bases in the middle. The germline V gene has CDR1 MDHEN and CDR2 SYDVKM. The CDR3 DNA reads as TGTGCCAGCAGTTTAGGGGGGGCGCAGGGCTATGGCTACACCTTC. Residues: CASSLGGAQGYGYTF.

This chain joins TRBV14 and TRBJ1-2; D may be TRBD1 (5 bases). Trimming pared 0 bases from V and 7 bases from J, leaving 15 bases between. Germline V CDR1 and CDR2: SGHDN, FVKESK. The CDR3 sequence is 15 residues long. As DNA, the CDR3 is TGTGCCAGCAGCCAAGATCGGCAGGGAAAAGTTGGCTACACCTTC. It yields the protein CASSQDRQGKVGYTF.

The genes are TRBV7-9 and TRBJ2-3; 7 bases align to TRBD2. The length of the CDR3 is 15 residues. Trimming cost V 4 bases and J 1 base; bases outside gene matches: 5. The germline CDR1 and CDR2 sequences are SEHNR and FQNEAQ (reference sequence). The CDR3 coding sequence is TGTGCCAGCAGCTGGGGGGGTCAAGGCACAGATACGCAGTATTTT. This translates into CASSWGGQGTDTQYF.

The chain is built from TRBV5-1 and TRBJ2-7; D is tentatively TRBD1 or TRBD2 (5 bases each). The CDR3 contains 13 residues. Germline assignment: CDR1 SGHRS and CDR2 YFSETQ. V was pared by 4 bases and J by 3 bases, with 11 bases between. The CDR3 nucleotides are TGCGCCAGCAGCATGGGACCGGGCTACGAGCAGTACTTC. Residues: CASSMGPGYEQYF.

The chain couples TRBV6-5 to TRBJ1-6; TRBD1 agrees at 8 bases. Germline V gene sequence: CDR1 MNHEY, CDR2 SVGAGI. The length of the CDR3 is 13 residues. After removal of 6 bases from V and 10 bases from J, the junction contained 5 bases not matched to a gene. The CDR3 sequence is CASRTTGGSPLHF. CDR3 sequence (DNA): TGTGCCAGCAGGACTACAGGGGGATCACCCCTCCACTTT.

This clonotype was observed a handful of times. This chain links TRBV3-1 with TRBJ2-6; D call uncertain. Between the trimmed V and J ends, which lost 3 bases and 4 bases, there was a span of 7 bases. There are 14 residues in the CDR3. Germline values: CDR1 LGHDT, CDR2 YNNKEL (reference sequence). This CDR3 reads CASSHLVGANVLTF. CDR3 nucleotides: TGTGCCAGCAGCCACTTGGTCGGGGCCAACGTCCTGACTTTC.

The rearrangement links TRBV7-2 to TRBJ2-6; D unclear. There are 15 residues in the CDR3. Between the trimmed V and J ends, which lost 3 bases and 2 bases, there was a span of 8 bases. CDR1 SGHTA and CDR2 FQGNSA come from the germline V gene. The CDR3 is CASSFVMAGANVLTF. CDR3 DNA: TGTGCCAGCAGCTTTGTTATGGCTGGGGCCAACGTCCTGACTTTC.

This clonotype was seen more than once but under ten times. The chain employs TRBV29-1 and TRBJ2-5; D may be TRBD2 (5 bases). Trimming pared 7 bases from V and 5 bases from J, leaving 17 bases between. This CDR3 region has 13 residues. Germline CDR1 SQVTM, CDR2 ANQGSEA. Here the CDR3 DNA reads TGCAGCGCACGCGGTGGGAGTCCGGAGACCCAGTACTTC. Translating it yields CSARGGSPETQYF. The full variable domain, its missing parts supplied by reference TRBV29-1 and TRBJ2-5, is SAVISQKPSRDICQRGTSLTIQCQVDSQVTMMFWYRQQPGQSLTLIATANQGSEATYESGFVIDKFPISRPNLTFSTLTVSNMSPEDSSIYLCSARGGSPETQYFGPGTRLLVL.

J is TRBJ2-5 and V is TRBV6-4, with 14 bases matching TRBD2. V lost 4 bases to trimming and J lost 9 bases; unmatched junction nucleotides: 7. The CDR3 has 15 residues. CDR1 and CDR2 (germline): MRHNA, SNTAGT. The CDR3 here is CASSGLAGGAEAQYF. CDR3 bases: TGTGCCAGCAGTGGACTAGCGGGGGGGGCCGAGGCCCAGTACTTC.

V is TRBV5-5 and J is TRBJ2-1; 9 bases match TRBD1. V lost 2 bases, J lost 3 bases, and 3 bases stayed unmatched. Germline CDR1 reads SGHKS; CDR2 reads YYEKEE (reference sequence). This CDR3 contains 15 residues. The CDR3 is CASSFRDRDYNEQFF. CDR3 nucleotide sequence: TGTGCCAGCAGCTTCCGGGACAGGGACTACAATGAGCAGTTCTTC.

In its sample, this clonotype was seen a few times. The gene calls are TRBV6-2 or TRBV6-3 and TRBJ2-5; 10 bases agree with TRBD2. V lost 6 bases, J lost 9 bases, and 10 bases stayed unmatched. Germline V gives CDR1 MNHEY, CDR2 SVGEGT. The CDR3 totals 14 residues. CDR3 amino acids: CASRLAGSLPAQYF. The CDR3 nucleotides are TGTGCCAGCAGACTAGCGGGGTCCCTTCCGGCCCAGTACTTC.

The chain employs TRBV12-3 or TRBV12-4 and TRBJ2-3; D may be TRBD2 (6 bases). V lost 0 bases and J 5 bases, leaving 9 bases between the germline ends. This CDR3 contains 14 residues. The CDR3 DNA reads TGTGCCAGCAGTTTAGCGGACTACTTAGATACGCAGTATTTT. Translation gives CASSLADYLDTQYF.

This chain joins TRBV20-1 and TRBJ2-5, with 8 bases matching TRBD1. This CDR3 spans 13 amino acids. V lost 8 bases, J lost 5 bases, and 10 bases stayed unmatched. Germline V gene data show CDR1 as DFQATT and CDR2 as SNEGSKA (reference sequence). Written as DNA, the CDR3 is TGCAGTCCCCTTCCAGGGGGCCGGGAGACCCAGTACTTC. This translates into CSPLPGGRETQYF.

This clonotype was seen only a few times. V gene TRBV6-5 combines with J gene TRBJ2-7; D is unclear. Trimming removed 5 bases at V and 0 bases at J, with 8 bases between. The length of the CDR3 is 13 residues. Germline CDR1 reads MNHEY; CDR2 reads SVGAGI. The CDR3 region has the DNA TGTGCCAGCAGTATCCATCCCTCCTACGAGCAGTACTTC. The encoded protein is CASSIHPSYEQYF.

This clonotype was seen a handful of times. The chain couples TRBV5-1 to TRBJ2-3; 11 positions agree with TRBD2. J was trimmed by 4 bases and V by 3 bases; bases with no gene match: 7. Germline V gene lookup returns CDR1 SGHRS and CDR2 YFSETQ. This CDR3 contains 16 residues. The CDR3 sequence: CASSWETSGVSDTQYF. The CDR3 nucleotides are TGCGCCAGCAGCTGGGAGACTAGCGGGGTGTCAGATACGCAGTATTTT. Full variable domain (rest looked up from reference TRBV5-1 and TRBJ2-3): KAGVTQTPRYLIKTRGQQVTLSCSPISGHRSVSWYQQTPGQGLQFLFEYFSETQRNKGNFPGRFSGRQFSNSRSEMNVSTLELGDSALYLCASSWETSGVSDTQYFGPGTRLTVL.

V and J are TRBV29-1 and TRBJ1-1; 7 bases align to TRBD1. CDR1 SQVTM and CDR2 ANQGSEA come from the germline V gene. V dropped 7 bases and J dropped 1; count of bases not matched to a gene: 6. CDR3 size: 13 residues. The CDR3 loop is CSAQGGWNTEAFF. The CDR3, as DNA: TGCAGCGCCCAAGGGGGCTGGAACACTGAAGCTTTCTTT. Together with reference TRBV29-1 and TRBJ1-1, the CDR3 gives the full variable domain: SAVISQKPSRDICQRGTSLTIQCQVDSQVTMMFWYRQQPGQSLTLIATANQGSEATYESGFVIDKFPISRPNLTFSTLTVSNMSPEDSSIYLCSAQGGWNTEAFFGQGTRLTVV.

This clonotype showed up just a few times. The CDR3 DNA sequence: TGCGCCAGCAGCCAAGATCGGGGGAAGAATGAGCAGTTCTTC. This codes for CASSQDRGKNEQFF. This chain connects TRBV4-3 to TRBJ2-1, with D perhaps matching TRBD2 (6 bases). V lost 0 bases to trimming and J lost 7 bases, with 10 bases between them. The germline gives CDR1 LGHNA, CDR2 YSLEER. The CDR3 is 14 residues long.

This clonotype was detected many times. The rearrangement links TRBV9 to TRBJ2-5, with 9 bases that match TRBD2. The ends lost 4 bases at V and 4 bases at J; junction bases unmatched: 17. The germline CDR1 and CDR2 sequences are SGDLS and YYNGEE. The length of the CDR3 is 18 residues. The CDR3 sequence: CASSLSAGVAGVLETQYF. CDR3 sequence (DNA): TGTGCCAGCAGCCTCTCGGCGGGGGTAGCGGGGGTCCTAGAGACCCAGTACTTC.

This clonotype was seen ten or more times. The chain carries TRBV12-3 or TRBV12-4 and TRBJ2-3, with D perhaps TRBD2 (7 bases). Trimming took off 6 bases at V and 4 bases at J, with 14 bases between the two ends. The CDR3 sequence is 14 residues long. The chain's CDR3 is CASSQQGGADTQYF. The CDR3 DNA sequence: TGTGCCAGCAGCCAACAAGGGGGGGCAGATACGCAGTATTTT.

In this sample, this clonotype turned up a few times. Here the CDR3 DNA reads TGCAGTGCTAGAGATCTCTTGGCTAGCGGGGGGCCGAATACGCAGTATTTT. It is translated as CSARDLLASGGPNTQYF. The chain recombines TRBV20-1 with TRBJ2-3, with 11 bases lining up with TRBD2. CDR1 is DFQATT, CDR2 SNEGSKA, per germline (reference sequence). The V gene end was trimmed by 0 bases and the J gene end by 7 bases; junction bases not matched to a gene: 12. The CDR3 runs 17 residues.

The J gene is TRBJ2-1, the V gene TRBV30, with D perhaps matching TRBD2 (7 bases). Trimming shortened V by 3 bases and J by 0 bases, and 15 bases separated the two germline ends. The V gene's germline CDR1 is GTSNPN and CDR2 SVGIG (reference sequence). The CDR3 length is 16 residues. The CDR3 DNA reads TGTGCCTGGAGCCCGTGGGGGGGCAGCTCCTACAATGAGCAGTTCTTC. It is translated as CAWSPWGGSSYNEQFF.

This clonotype showed up just a few times. The chain joins TRBV7-2 to TRBJ1-2; 9 nucleotides agree with TRBD1. Germline V gene sequence: CDR1 SGHTA, CDR2 FQGNSA. Trimming at V came to 1 base and at J to 5 bases, leaving 2 bases not matched to a gene. The length of the CDR3 is 14 residues. As DNA, the CDR3 is TGTGCCAGCAGCTTAGGACAGGGGGTGTATGGCTACACCTTC. It is translated as CASSLGQGVYGYTF.

This clonotype occurred a few times. This chain links TRBV20-1 with TRBJ2-5; a possible D gene is TRBD2 (7 bases). Germline V gene lookup returns CDR1 DFQATT and CDR2 SNEGSKA (reference sequence). Trimming removed 4 bases at V and 5 bases at J, with 20 bases between. The CDR3 runs to 15 residues. In DNA form, the CDR3 reads TGCAGTGCTACACTGGGGAGGGGGGGATTTGAGACCCAGTACTTC. It is translated as CSATLGRGGFETQYF.

This clonotype came up a few times. The chain is built from TRBV7-9 and TRBJ2-1; 11 bases match TRBD2. This CDR3 region has 16 residues. The germline V gene has CDR1 SEHNR and CDR2 FQNEAQ (reference sequence). Trimming at V came to 5 bases and at J to 3 bases, leaving 6 bases not matched to a gene. CDR3 region: CASSQTSGGLYNEQFF. CDR3 nucleotides: TGTGCCAGCAGCCAAACTAGCGGGGGCCTCTACAATGAGCAGTTCTTC. The full variable domain, completed using reference TRBV7-9 and TRBJ2-1, is DTGVSQNPRHKITKRGQNVTFRCDPISEHNRLYWYRQTLGQGPEFLTYFQNEAQLEKSRLLSDRFSAERPKGSFSTLEIQRTEQGDSAMYLCASSQTSGGLYNEQFFGPGTRLTVL.

The chain couples TRBV24-1 to TRBJ1-5; D remains ambiguous. The V and J ends lost 5 bases and 5 bases respectively, with 12 bases between them. Germline CDR1 and CDR2: KGHDR and SFDVKD. CDR3 length: 14 residues. In DNA form, the CDR3 reads TGTGCCACCAGTGTCGATGGACCTCATCAGCCCCAGCATTTT. Protein sequence: CATSVDGPHQPQHF.

This clonotype was observed at least ten times. The J gene is TRBJ1-1, the V gene TRBV4-1, with D uncertain. V lost 4 bases to trimming and J lost 0 bases, with 6 bases between them. The germline V gene encodes CDR1 MGHRA and CDR2 YSYEKL. This CDR3 region has 13 residues. The chain's CDR3 is CASSLRMNTEAFF. DNA for the CDR3: TGCGCCAGCAGCCTACGGATGAACACTGAAGCTTTCTTT.

This clonotype was seen a few times. This chain links TRBV12-3 or TRBV12-4 with TRBJ1-4; TRBD1 matches at 7 bases. The CDR3 extends over 14 amino acids. With V trimmed by 6 bases and J by 8 bases, 9 bases remained unmatched. The CDR3, as DNA: TGTGCCAGCAGCCCCCGGGACAGAGGAGAAAAACTGTTTTTT. This codes for CASSPRDRGEKLFF.